Described below is a single T cell receptor (beta chain) sequence and its context. This sample was included in a study of cytomegalovirus exposure and HLA in healthy donors. The V end lost 7 bases, the J end lost 9 bases, and 19 bases lay between the germline ends. The germline gives CDR1 MNHEY, CDR2 SMNVEV (reference sequence). This CDR3 has 14 residues. The PCR made use of 60 Vbeta and 13 Jbeta primers. The protocol was immunoSEQ multiplex PCR, while the TCRdb copy is restricted to in-frame clones and leaves out a portion. The sample has about 120,000 clones; around 81% are singletons. The sample consisted of PBMCs. This rearrangement joins TRBV27 to TRBJ2-1, with D hard to call. This TCR derives from a woman aged 40 to 50 in good health and CMV-seronegative. CDR3 sequence (DNA): TGTGCCAGCAACCGTTTGAGCCCGCCGATTGAGCAGTTCTTC. Protein product: CASNRLSPPIEQFF.